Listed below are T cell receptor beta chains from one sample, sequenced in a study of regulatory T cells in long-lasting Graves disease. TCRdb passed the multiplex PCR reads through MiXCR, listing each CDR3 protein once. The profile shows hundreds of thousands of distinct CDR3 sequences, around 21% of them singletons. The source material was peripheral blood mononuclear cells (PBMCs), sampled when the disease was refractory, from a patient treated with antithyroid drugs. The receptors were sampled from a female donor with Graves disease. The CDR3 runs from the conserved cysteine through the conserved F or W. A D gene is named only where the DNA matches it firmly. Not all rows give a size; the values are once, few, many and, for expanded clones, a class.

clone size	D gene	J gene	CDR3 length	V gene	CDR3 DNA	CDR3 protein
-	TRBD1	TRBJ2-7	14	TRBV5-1	TGCGCCAGCACACCGGGACAGGGGGTCCATGAGCAGTACTTC	CASTPGQGVHEQYF
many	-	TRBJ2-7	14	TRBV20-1	TGCAGTGCTAGAGTCTTCCGGGGAACCTACGAGCAGTACTTC	CSARVFRGTYEQYF
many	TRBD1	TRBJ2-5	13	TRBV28	TGTGCCAGCAGTGGGACAGGGTACGAGACCCAGTACTTC	CASSGTGYETQYF
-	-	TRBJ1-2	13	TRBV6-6	TGTGCCAGCAGCCACGGGGGGGGTCATGGCTACACCTTC	CASSHGGGHGYTF
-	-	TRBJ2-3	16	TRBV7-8	TGTGCCAGCAGCTTAGGGCGAAGTAGGATTTTTGGTACGCAGTATTTT	CASSLGRSRIFGTQYF
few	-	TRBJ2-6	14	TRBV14	TGTGCCAGCAGCTTTTCCCCTGGGGCCAACGTCCTGACTTTC	CASSFSPGANVLTF
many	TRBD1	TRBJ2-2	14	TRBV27	TGTGCCAGCATGACCGGGACAGGGGTGGGGGAGCTGTTTTTT	CASMTGTGVGELFF
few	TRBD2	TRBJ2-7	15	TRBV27	TGTGCCAGCAGTTTATCGATTAGCGGGAGCTACGAGCAGTACTTC	CASSLSISGSYEQYF
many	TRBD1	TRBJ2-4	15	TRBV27	TGTGCCAGCAGGTGGACAGGGCAAGCCAAAAACATTCAGTACTTC	CASRWTGQAKNIQYF
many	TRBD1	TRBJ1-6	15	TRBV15	TGTGCCACCAGCAGAGAGGACAGGGTCTATTCACCCCTCCACTTT	CATSREDRVYSPLHF
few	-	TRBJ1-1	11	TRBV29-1	TGCAGCGTCGGACCGAACACTGAAGCTTTCTTT	CSVGPNTEAFF
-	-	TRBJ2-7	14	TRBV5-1	TGCGCCAGCAGCTCCTTCACGCGCTCCTACGAGCAGTACTTC	CASSSFTRSYEQYF
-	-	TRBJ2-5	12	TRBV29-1	TGCAGCGTTGATGCAGTGGGAGAGACCCAGTACTTC	CSVDAVGETQYF
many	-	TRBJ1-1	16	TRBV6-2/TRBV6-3	TGTGCCAGCAGTTACACTGGGAGGGCCGGGAACACTGAAGCTTTCTTT	CASSYTGRAGNTEAFF
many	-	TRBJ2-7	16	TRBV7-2	TGTGCCAGCAGCTTAGAGAAGGACAGCCACTCCTATGAGCAGTACTTC	CASSLEKDSHSYEQYF
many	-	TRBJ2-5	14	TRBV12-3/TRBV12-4	TGTGCCAGCAGTCCTCGGGCAGCAGAAGAGACCCAGTACTTC	CASSPRAAEETQYF
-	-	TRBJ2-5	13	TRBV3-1	TGTGCCAGCAGCCAAGATAGTGAAGAGACCCAGTACTTC	CASSQDSEETQYF
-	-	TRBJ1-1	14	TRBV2	TGTGCCAGCAGTGAACTTAGAGGGTCCACTGAAGCTTTCTTT	CASSELRGSTEAFF
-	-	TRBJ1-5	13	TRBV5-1	TGCGCCAGCAGCTTGGGGCAGGGGAGGCCCCAGCATTTT	CASSLGQGRPQHF
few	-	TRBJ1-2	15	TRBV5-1	TGCGCCAGCAGCAGGGAGCTGGGGGCCAGGGGTGGCTACACCTTC	CASSRELGARGGYTF
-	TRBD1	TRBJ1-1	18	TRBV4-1	TGCGCCAGCAGCCAAGTCCTTCGGCGGGGGACAGGGCGGACTGAAGCTTTCTTT	CASSQVLRRGTGRTEAFF
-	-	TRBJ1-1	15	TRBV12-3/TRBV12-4	TGTGCCAGCAGTTGGGACGGGGGTTCGAACACTGAAGCTTTCTTT	CASSWDGGSNTEAFF
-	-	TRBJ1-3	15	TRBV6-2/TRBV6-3	TGTGCCAGCAGTTACGGGGGGGCCTCTGGAAACACCATATATTTT	CASSYGGASGNTIYF
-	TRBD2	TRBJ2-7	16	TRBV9	TGTGCCAGCAGCGTAGCGACTAGCCCCAGAGTCAGCGAGCAGTACTTC	CASSVATSPRVSEQYF
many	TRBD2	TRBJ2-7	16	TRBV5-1	TGCGCCAGCAGCTTGGGAACTAGCGGGAGTTCCTACGAGCAGTACTTC	CASSLGTSGSSYEQYF
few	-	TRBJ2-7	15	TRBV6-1	TGTGCCAGCAGTCAAATCAGGGACCTACGCTTCGAGCAGTACTTC	CASSQIRDLRFEQYF
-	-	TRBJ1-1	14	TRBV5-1	TGCGCCAGCAGCGCGCGGGACGTGAACACTGAAGCTTTCTTT	CASSARDVNTEAFF
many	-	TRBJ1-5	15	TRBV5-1	TGCGCCAGCAATAAGCGGCTGGAGGGGACACGACCCCAGCATTTT	CASNKRLEGTRPQHF
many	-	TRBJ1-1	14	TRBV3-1	TGTGCCAGCAGCCTTCAGACAGGTTGGACTGAAGCTTTCTTT	CASSLQTGWTEAFF
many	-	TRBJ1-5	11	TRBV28	TGTGCCACCACCTATCTCGGAGCCCAGCATTTT	CATTYLGAQHF
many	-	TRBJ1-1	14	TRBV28	TGTGCCAGCAGTTTATCCGGCAGCCAGAGGAAAGCTTTCTTT	CASSLSGSQRKAFF
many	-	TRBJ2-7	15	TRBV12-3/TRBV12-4	TGTGCCAGCAGTTTAGTGGGGGCGCCGGGCTACGAGCAGTACTTC	CASSLVGAPGYEQYF
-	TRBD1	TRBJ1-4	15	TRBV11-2	TGTGCCAGCAGCCACTCTCCGGGACAGAATGAAAAACTGTTTTTT	CASSHSPGQNEKLFF
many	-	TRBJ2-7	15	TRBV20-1	TGCAGTGCTAGGCCAACATACGGGGGCGCCTACGAGCAGTACTTC	CSARPTYGGAYEQYF
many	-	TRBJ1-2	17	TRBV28	TGTGCCAGCAGAACCAGGACGGGGACCGTGATAGGGTATGGCTACACCTTC	CASRTRTGTVIGYGYTF
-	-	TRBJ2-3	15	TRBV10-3	TGTGCCATCAGTGAGCCTCTAGAAAGCACAGATACGCAGTATTTT	CAISEPLESTDTQYF
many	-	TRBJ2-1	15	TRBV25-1	TGTGCCAGCAGTGACCAGGGTAAGAGTGGGAATGAGCAGTTCTTC	CASSDQGKSGNEQFF
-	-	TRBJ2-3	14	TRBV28	TGTGCCAGCAGTTGGACAGTTAGCACAGATACGCAGTATTTT	CASSWTVSTDTQYF
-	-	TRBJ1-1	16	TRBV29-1	TGCAGCGTTGAAGATTTTCGGAACAGCATGAACACTGAAGCTTTCTTT	CSVEDFRNSMNTEAFF
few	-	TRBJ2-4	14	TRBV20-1	TGCAGTGCTCGGGTGTGGGAAGCCAAAAACATTCAGTACTTC	CSARVWEAKNIQYF
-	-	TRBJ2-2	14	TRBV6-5	TGTGCCAGCAGTTCGTACACGAACACCGGGGAGCTGTTTTTT	CASSSYTNTGELFF
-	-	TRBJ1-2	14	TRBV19	TGTGCCAGTAGTATCTATCTCAGGGAAGGCGGCTACACCTTC	CASSIYLREGGYTF
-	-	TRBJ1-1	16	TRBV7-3	TGTGCCAGCAGCTTGGCCGTGGAGTCCTTGAACACTGAAGCTTTCTTT	CASSLAVESLNTEAFF
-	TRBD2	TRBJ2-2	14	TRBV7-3	TGTGCCAGCAGCCGTAGCGGGAGGGACGGGGAGCTGTTTTTT	CASSRSGRDGELFF
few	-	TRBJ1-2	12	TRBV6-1	TGTGCCAGCGCCGGGGGGGCGGGGGGCTACACCTTC	CASAGGAGGYTF
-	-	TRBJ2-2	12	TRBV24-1	TGTGCCGTTCGAGGAGGGGCCGGGGAGCTGTTTTTT	CAVRGGAGELFF
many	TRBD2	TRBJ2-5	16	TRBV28	TGTGCCAGCAGTTTTATGGTAGCGGGAGCCCAAGAGACCCAGTACTTC	CASSFMVAGAQETQYF
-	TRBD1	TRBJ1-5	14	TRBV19	TGTGCCATAGGGACAGGGAACGGCCGTCAGCCCCAGCATTTT	CAIGTGNGRQPQHF
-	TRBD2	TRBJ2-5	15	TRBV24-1	TGTGCCACCGGTGAGCCGGGACTAGCGGGAGAGACCCAGTACTTC	CATGEPGLAGETQYF
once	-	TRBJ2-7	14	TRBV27	TGTGCCAACCGACGGGCAGGGCCGGGCTACGAGCAGTACTTC	CANRRAGPGYEQYF
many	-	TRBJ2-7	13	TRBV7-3	TGTGCCAGCAGCACCGACCCAGGGTACGAGCAGTACTTC	CASSTDPGYEQYF